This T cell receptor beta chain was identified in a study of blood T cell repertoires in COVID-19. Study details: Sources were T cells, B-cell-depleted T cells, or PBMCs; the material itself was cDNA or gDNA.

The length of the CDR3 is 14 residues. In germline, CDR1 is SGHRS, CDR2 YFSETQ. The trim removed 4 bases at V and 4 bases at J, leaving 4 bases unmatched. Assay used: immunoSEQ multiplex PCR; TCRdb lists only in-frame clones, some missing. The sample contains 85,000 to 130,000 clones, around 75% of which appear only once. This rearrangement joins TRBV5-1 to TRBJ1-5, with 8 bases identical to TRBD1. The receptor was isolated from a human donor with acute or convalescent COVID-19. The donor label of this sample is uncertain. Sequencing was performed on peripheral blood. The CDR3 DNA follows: TGCGCCAGCAGCCTGGACAGGGAAAATCAGCCCCAGCATTTT. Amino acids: CASSLDRENQPQHF.